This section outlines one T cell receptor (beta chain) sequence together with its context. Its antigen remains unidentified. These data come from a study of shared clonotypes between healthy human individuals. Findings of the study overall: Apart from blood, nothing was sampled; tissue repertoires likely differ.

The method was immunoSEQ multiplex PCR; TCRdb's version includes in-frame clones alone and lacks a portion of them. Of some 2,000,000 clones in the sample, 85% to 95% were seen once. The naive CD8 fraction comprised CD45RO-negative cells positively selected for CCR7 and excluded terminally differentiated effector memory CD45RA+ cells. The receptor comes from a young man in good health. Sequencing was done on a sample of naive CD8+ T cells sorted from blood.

This CDR3 is CASSDERGAGANVLTF. The CDR3 DNA is TGTGCCAGCAGTGACGAAAGAGGGGCTGGGGCCAACGTCCTGACTTTC. The V and J genes are TRBV2 and TRBJ2-6, with D perhaps matching TRBD1 or TRBD2 (5 bases each). The CDR3 spans 16 residues. CDR1 is SNHLY and CDR2 is FYNNEI in the germline V gene. V was cut by 3 bases and J by 2 bases, with 11 bases left in between.